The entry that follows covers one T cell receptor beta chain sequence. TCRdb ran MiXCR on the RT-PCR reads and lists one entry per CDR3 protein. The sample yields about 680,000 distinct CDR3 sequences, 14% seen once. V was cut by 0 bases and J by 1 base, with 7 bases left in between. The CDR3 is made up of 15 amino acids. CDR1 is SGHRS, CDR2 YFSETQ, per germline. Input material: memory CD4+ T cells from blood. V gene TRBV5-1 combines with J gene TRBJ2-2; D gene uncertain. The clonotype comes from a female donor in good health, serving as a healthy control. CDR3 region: CASSLAPGNTGELFF. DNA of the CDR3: TGCGCCAGCAGCTTGGCTCCAGGGAACACCGGGGAGCTGTTTTTT.